Described below is a single T cell receptor beta chain sequence and its context. V lost 1 base and J lost 11; bases outside the gene matches: 8. The CDR3 runs 13 residues. Germline loops: CDR1 GTSNPN, CDR2 SVGIG (reference sequence). This sample stems from a study of cytomegalovirus exposure and HLA in healthy donors. Sequencing used immunoSEQ multiplex PCR; TCRdb keeps in-frame clones, though not all of them. The repertoire holds 100,000 to 150,000 clones, with around 90% as singletons. The chain joins TRBV30 to TRBJ1-1, with 9 bases that match TRBD1. The sequence was collected from a woman younger than 30 in good health and CMV-seronegative. Sequencing was carried out using PBMCs. This CDR3 reads CAWSATQGADAFF. For the CDR3, the DNA is TGTGCCTGGAGTGCTACACAGGGGGCGGATGCTTTCTTT.